This TCR beta chain was identified in a study of Ad26.COV2.S vaccination and SARS-CoV-2 variants. Study-level findings and limits: Vaccinees showed greater spike-specific TCR breadth than placebo recipients. Recipients of vaccine and of placebo showed similar breadth of their non-spike TCR repertoires. Total T cell responses may have been underestimated by the TCR breadth and depth analyses.

The CDR3 length is 11 residues. CDR1 is DFQATT, CDR2 SNEGSKA, per germline (reference sequence). V dropped 8 bases and J dropped 2 bases, with 9 bases sitting between them. Treatment here: around 19 received Ad26.COV2.S at low or high dose, single or two shots; 5 received placebo; per-sample allocation not given. Sampling was performed 63 days after the first vaccine or placebo injection. The study used a vaccine consisting of an Ad26 vector that expressed Wuhan-strain SARS-CoV-2 spike. This table comes from immunoSEQ multiplex PCR, and its TCRdb copy is limited to in-frame clones, with some not included. The table shows about 350,000 clones, with 87% occurring only once. Note on this clone: Its antigen is not known.

The sample was peripheral blood, taken in a trial of Ad26.COV2.S vaccine versus placebo. The chain recombines TRBV20-1 with TRBJ1-1; D perhaps matches TRBD1 (5 bases). The receptor comes from a person aged 18-60 years who received the Ad26.COV2.S COVID-19 vaccine or a placebo. CDR3 nucleotide sequence: TGCAGTCTCCAGGGCAACACTGAAGCTTTCTTT. It specifies CSLQGNTEAFF.